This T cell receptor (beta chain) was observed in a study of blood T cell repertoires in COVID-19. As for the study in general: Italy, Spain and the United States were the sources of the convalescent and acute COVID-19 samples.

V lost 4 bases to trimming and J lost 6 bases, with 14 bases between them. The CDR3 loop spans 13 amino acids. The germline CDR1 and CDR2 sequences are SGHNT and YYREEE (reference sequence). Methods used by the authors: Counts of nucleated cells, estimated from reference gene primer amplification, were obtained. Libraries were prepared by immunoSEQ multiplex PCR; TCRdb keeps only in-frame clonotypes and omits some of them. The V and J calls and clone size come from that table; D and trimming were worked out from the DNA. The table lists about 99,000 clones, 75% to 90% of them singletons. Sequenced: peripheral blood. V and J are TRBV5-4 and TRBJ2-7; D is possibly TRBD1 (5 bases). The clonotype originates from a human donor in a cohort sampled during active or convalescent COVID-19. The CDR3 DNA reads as TGTGCCAGCAGCCAGGGTAACGGCGCCGAGCAGTACTTC. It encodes CASSQGNGAEQYF. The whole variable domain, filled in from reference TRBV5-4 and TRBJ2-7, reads ETGVTQSPTHLIKTRGQQVTLRCSSQSGHNTVSWYQQALGQGPQFIFQYYREEENGRGNFPPRFSGLQFPNYSSELNVNALELDDSALYLCASSQGNGAEQYFGPGTRLTVT.